What follows is one T cell receptor beta chain and its context. In preparing each TCR library, 3,500 to 4,500 ng of total RNA was used. Both TCRalpha and TCRbeta cDNA were subjected to two nested PCRs lasting roughly 16 and 10 cycles. TCRdb derives one entry per CDR3 protein from the 5' RACE reads, leaving out DNA. This sample's clone table lists approximately 400,000 distinct CDR3 sequences. This CDR3 region has 11 residues. These data come from a study of monozygotic twins with inflammatory bowel disease. The receptor comes from a human donor with ulcerative colitis or Crohn's disease, or a healthy co-twin of an affected twin (not recorded which). The sample was blood. This sequence joins TRBV12-3 or TRBV12-4 and TRBJ2-7. The CDR3: CASSSPVQQYF.